The rows below give T cell receptor beta chains drawn from one sample of a study of T cells in Graves' hyperthyroidism and ophthalmopathy. One entry per CDR3 protein, called by TCRdb with MiXCR from the multiplex PCR reads. The sample carries roughly 300,000 distinct CDR3 sequences, around 14% recorded once. Sample: blood. The receptors originated from a woman aged 30 to 39 with Graves' hyperthyroidism. Both conserved end residues are part of each CDR3. The D gene is left open where the match is weak. Clone size is not always given. Where it is, it says once, few, many or a class for expanded clones.

d_call j_call clone_size v_call cdr3_nt cdr3_aa
TRBD1 TRBJ2-2 many TRBV12-3/TRBV12-4 TGTGCCAGCGACCGGGACAGTCTCACCGGGGAGCTGTTTTTT CASDRDSLTGELFF
. TRBJ2-2 . TRBV11-2 TGTGCCAGCAGCTCCACATTTATGGCAGTCCTGAACACCGGGGAGCTGTTTTTT CASSSTFMAVLNTGELFF
. TRBJ2-1 many TRBV24-1 TGTGCCACCAGTGAAAGTGGCAAGGAGAATGAGCAGTTCTTC CATSESGKENEQFF
TRBD2 TRBJ2-3 . TRBV28 TGTGCCAGCAGTCGGGGACCCTCCGCCAACGGGAGGGCCACAGATACGCAGTATTTT CASSRGPSANGRATDTQYF
. TRBJ2-2 . TRBV6-2/TRBV6-3 TGTGCCAGCAGTTCAATTCTTGGGGAGCTGTTTTTT CASSSILGELFF
TRBD1 TRBJ2-1 . TRBV6-1 TGTGCTGTAACGGACAGGGTCGGGGAGCAGTTCTTC CAVTDRVGEQFF
TRBD1 TRBJ2-1 once TRBV20-1 TGCAGTGCTAGAGGGGGACAGGGGACCAAAGCGGGTTCTTACAATGAGCAGTTCTTC CSARGGQGTKAGSYNEQFF
. TRBJ2-1 few TRBV28 TGTGCCAGCAGATCGGACAGCTACAATGAGCAGTTCTTC CASRSDSYNEQFF
. TRBJ2-5 few TRBV5-6 TGTGCCAGCAGCTTTGCTCTTGAACCCGAAGAGACCCAGTACTTC CASSFALEPEETQYF
. TRBJ2-7 many TRBV5-1 TGCGCCAGCAGCTCCGGACAGTCCAGGCCCTACGAGCAGTACTTC CASSSGQSRPYEQYF
TRBD1 TRBJ1-3 once TRBV7-9 TGTGCCAGCCGGGACAGGGGTCCTCCGGGGATGAACACCATATATTTT CASRDRGPPGMNTIYF
. TRBJ2-3 many TRBV20-1 TGCAGTCTATTACCGCGGGGAGCCACAGATACGCAGTATTTT CSLLPRGATDTQYF
. TRBJ2-3 many TRBV6-2/TRBV6-3 TGTGCCAGCAGGGAACTAGGTCGTGGCACAGATACGCAGTATTTT CASRELGRGTDTQYF
. TRBJ2-7 many TRBV28 TGTGCCAGCAGTTATCCGGGACCCGCGTCCTACGAGCAGTACTTC CASSYPGPASYEQYF
. TRBJ2-1 many TRBV20-1 TGCAGCGCCACGTCAGGCCGTCTTTACAATGAGCAGTTCTTC CSATSGRLYNEQFF
. TRBJ2-5 many TRBV12-3/TRBV12-4 TGTGCCAGCAGTTGGGTTTCAGAGACCCAGTACTTC CASSWVSETQYF
TRBD1 TRBJ1-6 many TRBV30 TGTGCCTGGAAAATAACAGGGGCCAATTCACCCCTCCACTTT CAWKITGANSPLHF
TRBD1 TRBJ1-4 many TRBV7-9 TGTGCCAGCAGCCGAGACAGGGGGCCTAGAAAACTGTTTTTT CASSRDRGPRKLFF
TRBD1 TRBJ2-3 many TRBV7-8 TGTGCCAGCAGCATCGGACAGGGGGGAGATACGCAGTATTTT CASSIGQGGDTQYF
. TRBJ1-1 . TRBV28 TGTGCCAGCACGGGACATTCCGGGCGCAACACTGAAGCTTTCTTT CASTGHSGRNTEAFF
. TRBJ1-3 few TRBV2 TGTGCCAGCAGCCAAACAGGGCCCTCTGGAAACACCATATATTTT CASSQTGPSGNTIYF
TRBD2 TRBJ2-2 . TRBV5-5 TGTGCCAGCAGCTTGGCGGGACTAGCTCTTGAGGAGCTGTTTTTT CASSLAGLALEELFF
TRBD1 TRBJ2-2 . TRBV20-1 TGCAGTGCTAGAGAACAGGGGGGCGGGGAGCTGTTTTTT CSAREQGGGELFF
TRBD2 TRBJ2-1 many TRBV27 TGTGCCAGCAAACCAATCAACTGGGCTAGCGGGCATGAGCAGTTCTTC CASKPINWASGHEQFF
. TRBJ1-5 . TRBV5-1 TGCGCCAGCAGCGAAGAGGACAGCAGTAATCAGCCCCAGCATTTT CASSEEDSSNQPQHF
. TRBJ2-2 few TRBV20-1 TGCAGTGCACCCCAGGCGAACACCGGGGAGCTGTTTTTT CSAPQANTGELFF